This T cell receptor beta chain was identified during a study of shared clonotypes between healthy human individuals. Sequencing used immunoSEQ multiplex PCR; TCRdb keeps in-frame clones, though not all of them. This repertoire shows over a million clones, around 98% found once; its top ten account for roughly 0.45%. Specimen: naive CD4+ T cells sorted from blood. Noted subset: CD45RA+ positively selected. The clonotype originates from a man in his thirties or forties in good health.

CDR3 region: CASSLWSVSVNQPQHF. CDR3 nucleotides: TGTGCCAGCAGCTTATGGAGTGTTTCGGTCAATCAGCCCCAGCATTTT. The chain employs TRBV7-8 and TRBJ1-5, with D unclear. From germline, CDR1 is SGHVS and CDR2 FQNEAQ. This CDR3 is 16 amino acids long. V gave up 2 bases and J gave up 3 bases, with 14 bases separating them.